This TCR beta chain was captured in a study of shared clonotypes between healthy human individuals. The germline gives CDR1 SGHDT, CDR2 YYEEEE. The V end lost 0 bases, the J end lost 4 bases, and 10 bases lay between the germline ends. This CDR3 is built from 14 residues. This clone turned up a few times. Its antigen is as yet unknown. The donors, healthy adults who were HIV-negative, had experienced no recent acute infections or vaccinations. Findings and limits, study-wide: Against clonotypes common to all four donors, non-shared ones had lower generation probabilities. The study generally estimated greater richness for naive than memory subsets. Clonotype sharing among donors was expected to depend on sequencing depth.

Assay used: immunoSEQ multiplex PCR; TCRdb lists only in-frame clones, some missing. Among about 2.3 million clones listed, over 85% were seen once. V usage is TRBV5-6 and J usage is TRBJ1-1; D is uncertain. The TCR sequence derives from a man younger than 30 in good health. Some clones in this sample may be carry-over from other donors' samples. Sequencing was carried out using naive CD4+ T cells from PBMCs. Stated subset: CD45RA+ positively selected. CDR3 in amino acids: CASSLVRESTEAFF. The CDR3 DNA follows: TGTGCCAGCAGCTTGGTACGCGAGAGCACTGAAGCTTTCTTT.